This T cell receptor (beta chain) came from a study of blood T cell repertoires in COVID-19. For the study at large: Samples came from the United States, Italy and Spain, spanning acute and convalescent COVID-19. The cDNA or gDNA used as material had been derived from T cells, B-cell-depleted T cells, or PBMCs.

Original data processing: Estimates of nucleated cell counts were drawn from the amplification of reference gene primers. TCRdb's copy holds only in-frame clones and misses some; the assay was immunoSEQ multiplex PCR. V, J and clone size derive from that table, while D and trimming were established from the DNA sequence. The repertoire holds fewer than 85,000 clones, with more than 75% as singletons. Germline CDR1 is SGHTA and CDR2 is FQGNSA. V was cut by 2 bases and J by 4 bases, with 6 bases left in between. This CDR3 contains 13 residues. Sequenced input: peripheral blood. This receptor was obtained from a woman of 80 years or more with active or convalescent COVID-19. The chain joins TRBV7-2 to TRBJ1-3; D gene uncertain. CDR3 DNA sequence: TGTGCCAGCAGCTTACCAGAAGGAAACACCATATATTTT. Protein sequence: CASSLPEGNTIYF. The full variable domain, in which reference TRBV7-2 and TRBJ1-3 provide the parts outside the CDR3, is GAGVSQSPSNKVTEKGKDVELRCDPISGHTALYWYRQSLGQGLEFLIYFQGNSAPDKSGLPSDRFSAERTGGSVSTLTIQRTQQEDSAVYLCASSLPEGNTIYFGEGSWLTVV.